This TCR beta chain stems from a study of a mutant IDH1 vaccine in newly diagnosed glioma. Study-wide findings and caveats: Altogether, approximately 93% of patients exhibited vaccine-induced immune responses.

The sample's time point: week 5, during vaccination. Vaccination comprised doses that each held 300 ug of mutant IDH1 20-mer peptide, plus topical imiquimod. Comment on this clone: Antigen: not known.

Germline-derived CDR1 and CDR2 are LNHNV and YYDKDF (reference sequence). Trimming shortened V by 3 bases and J by 7 bases, and 10 bases separated the two germline ends. This CDR3 comprises 13 residues. TCRdb's copy holds only in-frame clones and misses some; the assay was immunoSEQ multiplex PCR. Of over 25,000 clones in the sample, about nine tenths were seen once. The chain is built from TRBV15 and TRBJ1-5, with D maybe TRBD1 (5 bases). The sequence derives from a woman in her forties with glioma. Some clones in this sample may be carry-over from other donors' samples. This sample comprised peripheral blood mononuclear cells (PBMCs), obtained from a glioma patient whose treatment included an IDH1 peptide vaccine. The chain's CDR3 is CATSRGVSQPQHF. CDR3 sequence (DNA): TGTGCCACCAGCAGGGGGGTTAGCCAGCCCCAGCATTTT.